Following are 19 T cell receptor beta chains from one sample sequenced in a study of T-cell memory formation after mild COVID-19. TCRdb re-derived calls from the 5' RACE reads in MiXCR, one entry per CDR3 protein. The sample lists more than 250,000 distinct CDR3 sequences; 15% to 20% were seen once. The source material was PBMCs or a T cell subset sorted from them (not recorded which). The receptors come from a man younger than 30 who had mild COVID-19 (a few samples of this study predate the infection). Cell type and time point are not known.

This clonotype has more than one count but fewer than ten. This sequence joins TRBV5-1 and TRBJ2-7; D is perhaps TRBD2 (5 bases). CDR3 length: 15 residues. Trimming pared 1 base from V and 5 bases from J, leaving 16 bases between. In germline, CDR1 is SGHRS, CDR2 YFSETQ. The CDR3 loop is CASSLWSGGQNEQYF. CDR3 bases: TGCGCCAGCAGCTTGTGGTCAGGAGGTCAGAACGAGCAGTACTTC.

This sequence joins TRBV20-1 and TRBJ2-1; unclear D gene. The V end lost 5 bases, the J end lost 4 bases, and 9 bases lay between the germline ends. This CDR3 region has 12 residues. Per the germline V gene, CDR1 is DFQATT and CDR2 is SNEGSKA (reference sequence). CDR3 sequence (DNA): TGCAGTGCTCCCACACGGTACAATGAGCAGTTCTTC. Its translation: CSAPTRYNEQFF.

The chain combines TRBV20-1 with TRBJ2-7; TRBD1 matches 9 bases. CDR3 length: 14 residues. Losses at the gene ends were 0 bases for V and 2 bases for J; bases not matched to a gene: 2. Germline lookup yields CDR1 DFQATT and CDR2 SNEGSKA (reference sequence). CDR3 sequence (DNA): TGCAGTGCTAGAGAGACAGGGGGACCCTACGAGCAGTACTTC. Its protein is CSARETGGPYEQYF.

The chain joins TRBV4-1 to TRBJ2-7; D possibly corresponds to TRBD1 (6 bases). V lost 3 bases to trimming and J lost 3 bases, with 15 bases between them. Germline CDR1 reads MGHRA; CDR2 reads YSYEKL. The CDR3 consists of 15 residues. CDR3 sequence (DNA): TGCGCCAGCAGCCAGGACCACACAGGGATCTACGAGCAGTACGTC. Translated: CASSQDHTGIYEQYV.

This clonotype was picked up a small number of times. The V call is TRBV9, the J call TRBJ1-6, with no clear D. CDR1 and CDR2 from the germline V gene are SGDLS and YYNGEE. Deletions cut 4 bases from V and 0 bases from J, with 14 bases between. The CDR3 is made up of 17 amino acids. In nucleotides, the CDR3 is TGTGCCAGCAGCCCAACCCGGACCTACTCCTATAATTCACCCCTCCACTTT. Its translation: CASSPTRTYSYNSPLHF.

This clonotype was counted only a few times. The chain has TRBV6-2 or TRBV6-3 and TRBJ2-1, with D perhaps TRBD1 or TRBD2 (5 bases each). Germline CDR1 is MNHEY and CDR2 is SVGEGT. The CDR3 loop spans 15 amino acids. Trimming removed 5 bases at V and 0 bases at J, with 11 bases between. CDR3 region: CASSTRGSSYNEQFF. DNA of the CDR3: TGTGCCAGCAGTACCCGGGGCAGCTCCTACAATGAGCAGTTCTTC.

In its sample, this clonotype was seen a few times. The chain combines TRBV6-5 with TRBJ2-1; D is uncertain. The CDR3 consists of 15 residues. Germline V gives CDR1 MNHEY, CDR2 SVGAGI. The V gene lost 0 bases and the J gene lost 8 bases, with 14 bases spanning the gap. The chain's CDR3 is CASSYSGPLAYEQFF. The CDR3 DNA follows: TGTGCCAGCAGTTACTCGGGTCCACTTGCCTATGAGCAGTTCTTC.

The rearrangement uses TRBV16 and TRBJ1-1; 9 bases match TRBD1. Germline CDR1 and CDR2: KGHSY and FQNENV. Trimming took 4 bases from V and 3 from J; bases not matched to a gene: 6. The CDR3 length is 15 residues. The CDR3 nucleotides read TGTGCCAGCAGCCTACAGGGGGCTGCGGACACTGAAGCTTTCTTT. It is translated as CASSLQGAADTEAFF.

This sequence joins TRBV7-2 and TRBJ1-1; D is undetermined. CDR3 length: 16 amino acids. V was pared by 5 bases and J by 0 bases, with 16 bases between. Germline lookup yields CDR1 SGHTA and CDR2 FQGNSA. The CDR3 bases are TGTGCCAGCAGCACGTCGGGGAGACGGATGAACACTGAAGCTTTCTTT. This sequence encodes CASSTSGRRMNTEAFF. Complete variable domain (other parts from reference TRBV7-2 and TRBJ1-1): GAGVSQSPSNKVTEKGKDVELRCDPISGHTALYWYRQSLGQGLEFLIYFQGNSAPDKSGLPSDRFSAERTGGSVSTLTIQRTQQEDSAVYLCASSTSGRRMNTEAFFGQGTRLTVV.

This clonotype was picked up a small number of times. The rearrangement joins TRBV7-2 to TRBJ1-5, with TRBD1 matching 7 bases. Germline CDR1 is SGHTA and CDR2 is FQGNSA. V trimming: 1 base; J trimming: 6 bases; junction bases outside the gene matches: 9. This CDR3 is 16 amino acids long. CDR3 sequence (DNA): TGTGCCAGCAGCTTAGGTACAGGGGTACCGGCTCAGCCCCAGCATTTT. As protein: CASSLGTGVPAQPQHF. Full variable domain (remainder filled in from reference TRBV7-2 and TRBJ1-5): GAGVSQSPSNKVTEKGKDVELRCDPISGHTALYWYRQSLGQGLEFLIYFQGNSAPDKSGLPSDRFSAERTGGSVSTLTIQRTQQEDSAVYLCASSLGTGVPAQPQHFGDGTRLSIL.

This rearrangement joins TRBV12-3 or TRBV12-4 to TRBJ1-5; the D gene is possibly TRBD1 (6 bases). V dropped 6 bases and J dropped 4 bases, with 16 bases sitting between them. This CDR3 region has 15 residues. The CDR3 loop reads CASSPTGWENQPQHF. The CDR3 nucleotides read TGTGCCAGCAGCCCGACAGGTTGGGAGAATCAGCCCCAGCATTTT.

The chain uses TRBV5-1 and TRBJ2-2; D gene unclear. V lost 3 bases and J 5 bases, leaving 8 bases between the germline ends. Germline loops: CDR1 SGHRS, CDR2 YFSETQ. The CDR3 is 13 residues long. The CDR3 loop is CASSSAGTGELFF. DNA of the CDR3: TGCGCCAGCAGCTCCGCAGGAACCGGGGAGCTGTTTTTT.

The chain combines TRBV11-3 with TRBJ2-7; D not resolved. Trimming pared 3 bases from V and 4 bases from J, leaving 10 bases between. Germline-derived CDR1 and CDR2 are SGHNT and YENEEA. CDR3 length: 13 amino acids. CDR3 sequence reads: CASSLWVGYEQYF. CDR3 DNA: TGTGCCAGCAGCTTGTGGGTGGGGTACGAGCAGTACTTC.

This clonotype was observed a few times. The V gene is TRBV11-2, the J gene TRBJ2-1; maybe TRBD2 (5 bases). Germline CDR1 reads SGHAT; CDR2 reads FQNNGV. Trimming took off 1 base at V and 5 bases at J, with 12 bases between the two ends. This CDR3 is 15 amino acids long. The CDR3 here is CASSLVAGLDNEQFF. For the CDR3, the DNA is TGTGCCAGCAGCTTAGTTGCGGGCCTCGACAATGAGCAGTTCTTC. Full variable domain (rest looked up from reference TRBV11-2 and TRBJ2-1): EAGVAQSPRYKIIEKRQSVAFWCNPISGHATLYWYQQILGQGPKLLIQFQNNGVVDDSQLPKDRFSAERLKGVDSTLKIQPAKLEDSAVYLCASSLVAGLDNEQFFGPGTRLTVL.

This clonotype showed up just a few times. The gene calls are TRBV11-2 and TRBJ2-1, with D uncertain. V gave up 7 bases and J gave up 7 bases, with 17 bases separating them. Looked up from germline, CDR1 is SGHAT and CDR2 is FQNNGV. This CDR3 has 14 residues. CDR3 protein: CASTLTGPLNEQFF. In DNA, the CDR3 is TGTGCCAGCACCCTGACGGGCCCCCTTAATGAGCAGTTCTTC.

This clonotype has more than one count but fewer than ten. This chain uses TRBV2 with TRBJ2-7; D possibly matches TRBD1 or TRBD2 (5 bases each). Germline V gene lookup returns CDR1 SNHLY and CDR2 FYNNEI. The CDR3 covers 14 residues. Trimming shortened V by 4 bases and J by 2 bases, and 12 bases separated the two germline ends. CDR3 protein: CASSGGAVPYEQYV. The CDR3, as DNA: TGTGCCAGCAGTGGAGGGGCGGTTCCCTACGAGCAGTACGTC.

The chain joins TRBV12-3 or TRBV12-4 to TRBJ1-1; D unclear. With 5 bases removed from V and 0 bases from J, the gap between germline ends came to 7 bases. The CDR3 sequence is 13 residues long. Here the CDR3 reads CASSPYMNTEAFF. CDR3 nucleotide sequence: TGTGCCAGCAGTCCCTACATGAACACTGAAGCTTTCTTT.

This clonotype was found a few times. The chain has TRBV7-9 and TRBJ2-1; 13 bases are a match to TRBD2. The CDR3 has 18 amino acids. J was trimmed by 8 bases and V by 5 bases; bases with no gene match: 15. Germline loops: CDR1 SEHNR, CDR2 FQNEAQ (reference sequence). CDR3 coding DNA: TGTGCCAGCAGCGCTCTTACTAGCGGGGGGGCCCTTTGGTATGAGCAGTTCTTC. This translates into CASSALTSGGALWYEQFF.

There are a few counts of this clonotype. The rearrangement uses TRBV4-2 and TRBJ2-5; D gene ambiguous. CDR1 is LGHNA, CDR2 YNFKEQ, per germline. The V gene lost 4 bases and the J gene lost 2 bases, with 14 bases spanning the gap. CDR3 length: 15 residues. For the CDR3, the DNA is TGTGCCAGCAGCCCCCGGCACAGTACACAAGAGACCCAGTACTTC. Translation gives CASSPRHSTQETQYF.